These 16 T cell receptor beta chains originate from one sample sequenced in a study of shared clonotypes between healthy human individuals. Clones were sequenced by immunoSEQ multiplex PCR, and TCRdb holds only the in-frame ones, with some missing. This table holds 450,000 to 550,000 clones, around 79% found once. Sequencing was performed on PBMCs. These receptors came from a woman aged 40-49 years in good health. Some clones in this sample may be carry-over from other donors' samples.

The V call is TRBV11-1, the J call TRBJ1-2; 8 bases agree with TRBD1. The CDR3 runs 15 residues. Germline V gives CDR1 SGHAT, CDR2 FQDESV (reference sequence). Losses at the gene ends were 5 bases for V and 2 bases for J; bases not matched to a gene: 7. This CDR3 reads CASSPTDRGNYGYTF. As DNA, the CDR3 is TGTGCCAGCAGCCCGACCGACAGGGGCAACTATGGCTACACCTTC.

The chain carries TRBV18 and TRBJ2-5; tentative D call: TRBD2 (5 bases). Trimming took off 2 bases at V and 2 bases at J, with 12 bases between the two ends. This CDR3 is built from 15 residues. Germline CDR1 reads KGHSH; CDR2 reads LQKENI. The chain's CDR3 is CASSPDGGLQETQYF. CDR3 nucleotide sequence: TGTGCCAGCTCACCAGACGGCGGGTTACAAGAGACCCAGTACTTC.

This chain joins TRBV5-1 and TRBJ2-1; D is undetermined. The germline V and J ends were trimmed by 6 bases and 5 bases, with 15 bases remaining between them. CDR1 is SGHRS, CDR2 YFSETQ, per germline. The CDR3 has 14 amino acids. The CDR3 nucleotides read TGCGCCAGCAACAGATTACAAGCCCACAATGAGCAGTTCTTC. Translation: CASNRLQAHNEQFF.

The chain uses TRBV7-3 and TRBJ2-3; 8 nucleotides match TRBD2. The V gene end was trimmed by 2 bases and the J gene end by 2 bases; junction bases not matched to a gene: 6. CDR1 and CDR2 (germline): SGHTA, FQGTGA. The CDR3 is 16 residues long. CDR3 bases: TGTGCCAGCAGCTTAGGCCGGGAGGGCCCCACAGATACGCAGTATTTT. Translated: CASSLGREGPTDTQYF.

This sequence joins TRBV2 and TRBJ2-5; D is possibly TRBD1 or TRBD2 (5 bases each). The V and J ends lost 10 bases and 1 base respectively, with 28 bases between them. Germline-derived CDR1 and CDR2 are SNHLY and FYNNEI. The CDR3 sequence is 18 residues long. CDR3 in DNA: TGTGCCACCCCGTGGGGGTTGAGCAAGTACCTCCTCCAAGAGACCCAGTACTTC. It specifies CATPWGLSKYLLQETQYF.

The J gene is TRBJ2-7, the V gene TRBV30; the D is unclear. The CDR3 is made up of 11 amino acids. Germline loops: CDR1 GTSNPN, CDR2 SVGIG (reference sequence). V was cut by 8 bases and J by 7 bases, with 15 bases left in between. CDR3 bases: TGTGCCGGAAGCGAAGGGCGTGAGCAGTACTTC. Its protein is CAGSEGREQYF.

The sample holds many counts of this clone. Other nucleotide sequences in the sample specify the same CDR3. The chain links TRBV19 to TRBJ2-7; 10 nucleotides match TRBD2. After removal of 4 bases from V and 4 bases from J, the junction contained 4 bases not matched to a gene. The CDR3 contains 14 residues. Germline V CDR1 and CDR2: LNHDA, SQIVND (reference sequence). The CDR3, as DNA: TGTGCCAGTAGTACCCCGGGACTAGCGTACGAGCAGTACTTC. Translated: CASSTPGLAYEQYF. Drawing the rest from reference TRBV19 and TRBJ2-7, the complete variable domain is DGGITQSPKYLFRKEGQNVTLSCEQNLNHDAMYWYRQDPGQGLRLIYYSQIVNDFQKGDIAEGYSVSREKKESFPLTVTSAQKNPTAFYLCASSTPGLAYEQYFGPGTRLTVT.

The chain recombines TRBV12-2 with TRBJ2-7; TRBD2 is the table's D call, not checked against the DNA. TRBV12-2 is annotated as a pseudogene. The CDR3 totals 15 residues. In DNA form, the CDR3 reads TGTGCAAGTCGCTTAGACCGAAAGCGGACCTACGAGCAGTACTTC. Protein: CASRLDRKRTYEQYF.

The chain links TRBV7-3 to TRBJ2-3; D call uncertain. In germline, CDR1 is SGHTA, CDR2 FQGTGA. The CDR3 contains 13 residues. V was cut by 4 bases and J by 6 bases, with 11 bases left in between. The CDR3 reads CASSSLNLDTQYF. The CDR3, as DNA: TGTGCCAGCAGCTCCTTAAACCTGGATACGCAGTATTTT.

The chain has TRBV4-3 and TRBJ2-5, with D perhaps assigned TRBD1 or TRBD2 (5 bases each). With the DNA end fitting TRBJ2-7 better, the J assignment may be wrong. From germline, CDR1 is LGHNA and CDR2 YSLEER. The CDR3 is made up of 17 amino acids. CDR3 in DNA: TGCGCCAGCAGCCAAGCTAGAGGGGCAGGGCAGACCTACGAGCAGTACTTC. Its protein product is CASSQARGAGQTYEQYF.

This chain connects TRBV28 to TRBJ1-2; 7 bases are shared with TRBD1. The germline V gene has CDR1 MDHEN and CDR2 SYDVKM. After removal of 6 bases from V and 8 bases from J, the junction contained 3 bases not matched to a gene. This CDR3 is 11 amino acids long. CDR3 in DNA: TGTGCCAGCAGCCACAGGGGCGGCTACACCTTC. This codes for CASSHRGGYTF.

The chain combines TRBV27 with TRBJ2-1; TRBD1 matches at 10 bases. This CDR3 is 14 amino acids long. Losses at the gene ends were 8 bases for V and 3 bases for J; bases not matched to a gene: 4. Germline CDR1 reads MNHEY; CDR2 reads SMNVEV (reference sequence). Written as DNA, the CDR3 is TGTGCCAGCGCCCGGGACAGGGGCTACAATGAGCAGTTCTTC. Residues: CASARDRGYNEQFF.

This chain connects TRBV5-5 to TRBJ2-2, with D possibly matching TRBD1 (6 bases). CDR3 length: 16 amino acids. Germline lookup yields CDR1 SGHKS and CDR2 YYEKEE (reference sequence). V dropped 4 bases and J dropped 6 bases, with 19 bases sitting between them. The CDR3: CASSPTAQGLPGELFF. In nucleotides, the CDR3 is TGTGCCAGCAGCCCCACCGCCCAGGGGTTACCCGGGGAGCTGTTTTTT.

This clone was recorded only once. V and J are TRBV10-1 and TRBJ1-6; D may be TRBD1 (5 bases). Trimming took 3 bases from V and 11 from J, leaving 17 bases between them. Germline V lookup: CDR1 WNHNN, CDR2 SYGVQD (reference sequence). The CDR3 loop spans 15 amino acids. The CDR3 DNA follows: TGCGCCAGCAGTGATATTGGGATTAAGGGGCCACCCCTCCACTTT. The encoded protein is CASSDIGIKGPPLHF.

The chain couples TRBV19 to TRBJ2-1; 11 bases align to TRBD2. The CDR3 contains 16 residues. The trim removed 3 bases at V and 3 bases at J, leaving 4 bases unmatched. Germline V gene sequence: CDR1 LNHDA, CDR2 SQIVND (reference sequence). The CDR3 DNA is TGTGCCAGTAGTATTTACACTAGCGGGAGCTACAATGAGCAGTTCTTC. Encoded protein: CASSIYTSGSYNEQFF.

V gene TRBV29-1 combines with J gene TRBJ1-2, with D perhaps TRBD1 (5 bases). Germline V gene data show CDR1 as SQVTM and CDR2 as ANQGSEA. V gave up 8 bases and J gave up 1 base, with 11 bases separating them. This CDR3 spans 12 amino acids. CDR3 bases: TGCAGCAACCGACAGTTTAACTATGGCTACACCTTC. Its protein product is CSNRQFNYGYTF. Together with reference TRBV29-1 and TRBJ1-2, the CDR3 gives the full variable domain: SAVISQKPSRDICQRGTSLTIQCQVDSQVTMMFWYRQQPGQSLTLIATANQGSEATYESGFVIDKFPISRPNLTFSTLTVSNMSPEDSSIYLCSNRQFNYGYTFGSGTRLTVV.